This TCR beta chain was sequenced during a study of OX40 agonist ivuxolimab in advanced cancers. Study-wide context: Hepatocellular carcinoma, melanoma, renal cell or head and neck cancer affected the dose-escalation patients.

This clone was recorded once. Germline lookup yields CDR1 SNHLY and CDR2 FYNNEI. This CDR3 contains 15 residues. After removal of 1 base from V and 6 bases from J, the junction contained 6 bases not matched to a gene. TCRdb's copy holds only in-frame clones and misses some; the assay was immunoSEQ multiplex PCR. This sample has 35,000 to 50,000 clones; 80% to 90% occur once, and the top ten carry under 5.5%. The TCR was taken from an adult with an advanced solid tumor such as melanoma, head and neck, liver or kidney cancer. The V and J genes are TRBV2 and TRBJ1-5; 7 bases fit TRBD1. Material: CD4+ or CD8+ T cells sorted from blood, obtained in a trial of the OX40 agonist ivuxolimab. The CDR3, as DNA: TGTGCCAGCAGTGAAGGACAGGGTGGTATTCAGCCCCAGCATTTT. Its protein is CASSEGQGGIQPQHF.